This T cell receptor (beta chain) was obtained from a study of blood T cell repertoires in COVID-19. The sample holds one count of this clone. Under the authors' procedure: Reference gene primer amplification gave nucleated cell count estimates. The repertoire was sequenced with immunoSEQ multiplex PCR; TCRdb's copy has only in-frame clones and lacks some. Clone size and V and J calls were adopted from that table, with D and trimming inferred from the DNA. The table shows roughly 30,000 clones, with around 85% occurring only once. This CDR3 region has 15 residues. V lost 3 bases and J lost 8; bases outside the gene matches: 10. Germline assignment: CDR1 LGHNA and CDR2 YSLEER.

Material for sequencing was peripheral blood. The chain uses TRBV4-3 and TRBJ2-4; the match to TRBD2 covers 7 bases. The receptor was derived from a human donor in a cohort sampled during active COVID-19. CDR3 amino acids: CASSHFTREGDIQYF. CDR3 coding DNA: TGCGCCAGCAGCCACTTTACAAGGGAGGGAGACATTCAGTACTTC.